What follows is one T cell receptor (beta chain) and its context. These data originate in a study of blood T cell repertoires in COVID-19. Whole-study context: The United States, Italy and Spain were the sources of the acute and convalescent COVID-19 samples. The analysed material was cDNA or gDNA that came from T cells, B-cell-depleted T cells, or PBMCs.

Original processing methods: Amplified reference gene primers provided the basis for estimating nucleated cell counts. TCRdb's table, derived via immunoSEQ multiplex PCR, lists solely in-frame clones and lacks some. Clonal size and the V and J genes are those of that table, whereas D and trimming came from the DNA. The data show roughly 81,000 clones, with around 90% seen just once and 4% to 5.5% held by the top ten. CDR1 is SGHVS, CDR2 FNYEAQ, per germline. The CDR3 consists of 21 residues. V gave up 1 base and J gave up 4 bases; unmatched junction bases: 18. The sequencing sample was made of peripheral blood. The chain uses TRBV7-6 and TRBJ2-6; 8 bases map to TRBD1. The TCR was taken from a man aged 35 to 55 with acute or convalescent COVID-19. CDR3 sequence (DNA): TGTGCCAGCAGCTTAGGTCGGGGCAGGGGGCCCAGTTCGGAAGGGGCCAACGTCCTGACTTTC. Residues: CASSLGRGRGPSSEGANVLTF.